These T cell receptor beta chains were read from a single sample in a study of CD8+CD57+ T cells in acquired aplastic anemia. TCRdb called the reads again in MiXCR, with one record for every CDR3 protein. The sample lists under 200,000 distinct CDR3 sequences, about 48% occurring once. Sequencing was performed on sorted CD4+, CD8+, or CD8+CD57+ T cells (not recorded which) from PBMCs. The receptor set was obtained from a human donor in good health. The CDR3 runs from the conserved cysteine through the conserved F or W. A D gene is named only where the DNA matches it firmly. Size is stated for part of the rows, as once, few or many counts, or as a class when the clone is expanded.

CDR3 protein: CASLGETQYF; CDR3 DNA: TGTGCCTCCCTGGGGGAGACCCAGTACTTC; V gene: TRBV7-9; D gene: NA; J gene: TRBJ2-5; CDR3 length: 10; clone size: NA
CDR3 protein: CASSPPRSASGNTIYF; CDR3 DNA: TGTGCCAGCTCACCACCCCGTTCGGCCTCTGGAAACACCATATATTTT; V gene: TRBV18; D gene: NA; J gene: TRBJ1-3; CDR3 length: 16; clone size: NA
CDR3 protein: CASSEAKRVGGYTF; CDR3 DNA: TGTGCCAGCAGTGAAGCGAAGAGGGTTGGTGGCTACACCTTC; V gene: TRBV2; D gene: NA; J gene: TRBJ1-2; CDR3 length: 14; clone size: NA
CDR3 protein: CASSLLAGANTQYF; CDR3 DNA: TGTGCCAGCAGCTTACTAGCGGGAGCAAATACGCAGTATTTT; V gene: TRBV7-9; D gene: TRBD2; J gene: TRBJ2-3; CDR3 length: 14; clone size: many
CDR3 protein: CASRPPDPNSPLHF; CDR3 DNA: TGCGCCAGCAGACCCCCGGACCCAAATTCACCCCTCCACTTT; V gene: TRBV10-2; D gene: NA; J gene: TRBJ1-6; CDR3 length: 14; clone size: NA
CDR3 protein: CATRLYSPLHF; CDR3 DNA: TGTGCCACCAGACTGTATTCACCCCTCCACTTT; V gene: TRBV24-1; D gene: NA; J gene: TRBJ1-6; CDR3 length: 11; clone size: NA
CDR3 protein: CASSLTGESYNEQFF; CDR3 DNA: TGCGCCAGCAGCTTGACCGGAGAGTCCTACAATGAGCAGTTCTTC; V gene: TRBV5-1; D gene: NA; J gene: TRBJ2-1; CDR3 length: 15; clone size: NA
CDR3 protein: CATQGADSNQPQHF; CDR3 DNA: TGTGCCACACAGGGGGCGGATAGCAATCAGCCCCAGCATTTT; V gene: TRBV24-1; D gene: TRBD1; J gene: TRBJ1-5; CDR3 length: 14; clone size: NA
CDR3 protein: CASSEGAKLFF; CDR3 DNA: TGTGCCAGCAGTGAAGGGGCGAAGCTGTTTTTT; V gene: TRBV2; D gene: NA; J gene: TRBJ2-2; CDR3 length: 11; clone size: NA
CDR3 protein: CASSTGQSIHEQYF; CDR3 DNA: TGTGCCAGTAGTACGGGACAATCTATCCACGAGCAGTACTTC; V gene: TRBV19; D gene: NA; J gene: TRBJ2-7; CDR3 length: 14; clone size: many
CDR3 protein: CASSLYTGFSGNTIYF; CDR3 DNA: TGTGCCAGCAGCCTATATACAGGGTTCTCTGGAAACACCATATATTTT; V gene: TRBV7-2; D gene: NA; J gene: TRBJ1-3; CDR3 length: 16; clone size: many
CDR3 protein: CATSDLFWGYEQYF; CDR3 DNA: TGTGCCACCAGTGATTTGTTTTGGGGCTACGAGCAGTACTTC; V gene: TRBV24-1; D gene: NA; J gene: TRBJ2-7; CDR3 length: 14; clone size: many
CDR3 protein: CAHGRGINQPQHF; CDR3 DNA: TGTGCCCACGGGAGGGGTATAAATCAGCCCCAGCATTTT; V gene: TRBV6-1; D gene: NA; J gene: TRBJ1-5; CDR3 length: 13; clone size: few
CDR3 protein: CASSQETGNNYGYTF; CDR3 DNA: TGCGCCAGCAGCCAAGAGACGGGAAATAACTATGGCTACACCTTC; V gene: TRBV4-3; D gene: NA; J gene: TRBJ1-2; CDR3 length: 15; clone size: many
CDR3 protein: CASTRDRSPLHF; CDR3 DNA: TGTGCCAGCACCCGGGATCGTTCACCCCTCCACTTT; V gene: TRBV7-8; D gene: NA; J gene: TRBJ1-6; CDR3 length: 12; clone size: many
CDR3 protein: CASSMGTGDWALHF; CDR3 DNA: TGTGCCAGTAGTATGGGGACAGGAGATTGGGCCCTCCACTTT; V gene: TRBV19; D gene: TRBD1; J gene: TRBJ1-6; CDR3 length: 14; clone size: few
CDR3 protein: CASSPVGRGLSGNTIYF; CDR3 DNA: TGTGCCAGCTCACCGGTGGGCAGGGGTCTCTCTGGAAACACCATATATTTT; V gene: TRBV18; D gene: NA; J gene: TRBJ1-3; CDR3 length: 17; clone size: few
CDR3 protein: CASSYGTTTDTQYF; CDR3 DNA: TGTGCCAGCAGTTACGGGACAACCACAGATACGCAGTATTTT; V gene: TRBV6-5; D gene: NA; J gene: TRBJ2-3; CDR3 length: 14; clone size: many
CDR3 protein: CASGIGRNTEAFF; CDR3 DNA: TGTGCCAGCGGAATAGGGAGGAACACTGAAGCTTTCTTT; V gene: TRBV11-3; D gene: NA; J gene: TRBJ1-1; CDR3 length: 13; clone size: many
CDR3 protein: CASPQTGGNQPQHF; CDR3 DNA: TGTGCCAGCCCCCAAACAGGGGGCAATCAGCCCCAGCATTTT; V gene: TRBV18; D gene: TRBD1; J gene: TRBJ1-5; CDR3 length: 14; clone size: NA
CDR3 protein: CASSLTDNQPQHF; CDR3 DNA: TGTGCCAGCAGTCTAACAGATAATCAGCCCCAGCATTTT; V gene: TRBV7-9; D gene: NA; J gene: TRBJ1-5; CDR3 length: 13; clone size: NA
CDR3 protein: CAIGTDRELFF; CDR3 DNA: TGTGCCATCGGGACAGACCGGGAGCTGTTTTTT; V gene: TRBV10-3; D gene: TRBD1; J gene: TRBJ2-2; CDR3 length: 11; clone size: many
CDR3 protein: CASSLDRGGTGELFF; CDR3 DNA: TGTGCCAGCAGCCTAGACAGGGGCGGGACCGGGGAGCTGTTTTTT; V gene: TRBV7-2; D gene: TRBD1; J gene: TRBJ2-2; CDR3 length: 15; clone size: many
CDR3 protein: CASSRDTSAQYF; CDR3 DNA: TGTGCCAGCAGCCGGGACACGAGCGCGCAGTATTTT; V gene: TRBV28; D gene: NA; J gene: TRBJ2-3; CDR3 length: 12; clone size: few
CDR3 protein: CASTSRDYEQYF; CDR3 DNA: TGTGCCAGCACGTCCCGGGACTACGAGCAGTACTTC; V gene: TRBV28; D gene: NA; J gene: TRBJ2-7; CDR3 length: 12; clone size: many
CDR3 protein: CASSYSGLLHTDTQYF; CDR3 DNA: TGTGCCAGCAGTTACTCGGGACTACTACACACAGATACGCAGTATTTT; V gene: TRBV6-2/TRBV6-3; D gene: TRBD2; J gene: TRBJ2-3; CDR3 length: 16; clone size: NA
CDR3 protein: CASSYSGRAMTDTQYF; CDR3 DNA: TGTGCCAGCAGTTACTCTGGGAGGGCCATGACAGATACGCAGTATTTT; V gene: TRBV6-2/TRBV6-3; D gene: TRBD2; J gene: TRBJ2-3; CDR3 length: 16; clone size: NA
CDR3 protein: CASSFGGNQPQHF; CDR3 DNA: TGTGCCAGCAGTTTCGGTGGCAATCAGCCCCAGCATTTT; V gene: TRBV12-3/TRBV12-4; D gene: NA; J gene: TRBJ1-5; CDR3 length: 13; clone size: many
CDR3 protein: CASSVAGQGNQPQHF; CDR3 DNA: TGTGCCAGCAGCGTAGCGGGACAGGGCAATCAGCCCCAGCATTTT; V gene: TRBV9; D gene: TRBD1; J gene: TRBJ1-5; CDR3 length: 15; clone size: NA
CDR3 protein: CSALPKETQYF; CDR3 DNA: TGCAGTGCTCTACCTAAAGAGACCCAGTACTTC; V gene: TRBV20-1; D gene: NA; J gene: TRBJ2-5; CDR3 length: 11; clone size: NA
CDR3 protein: CASTIGRQRRQRQPQHF; CDR3 DNA: TGTGCCAGTACCATAGGAAGACAGCGCCGGCAGAGACAGCCCCAGCATTTT; V gene: TRBV19; D gene: NA; J gene: TRBJ1-5; CDR3 length: 17; clone size: many
CDR3 protein: CATSDAQASNEQFF; CDR3 DNA: TGTGCCACCAGTGATGCCCAGGCTAGTAATGAGCAGTTCTTC; V gene: TRBV24-1; D gene: NA; J gene: TRBJ2-1; CDR3 length: 14; clone size: NA
CDR3 protein: CASSQGLSYFEAFF; CDR3 DNA: TGTGCCAGCAGCCAAGGTCTAAGTTACTTTGAAGCTTTCTTT; V gene: TRBV4-2; D gene: NA; J gene: TRBJ1-1; CDR3 length: 14; clone size: NA
CDR3 protein: CASNPDSSGNTIYF; CDR3 DNA: TGCGCCAGCAACCCGGACAGCTCTGGAAACACCATATATTTT; V gene: TRBV5-1; D gene: NA; J gene: TRBJ1-3; CDR3 length: 14; clone size: few
CDR3 protein: CASSLSGSGANYGYTF; CDR3 DNA: TGTGCCAGCAGCTTAAGTGGAAGTGGCGCCAACTATGGCTACACCTTC; V gene: TRBV7-3; D gene: NA; J gene: TRBJ1-2; CDR3 length: 16; clone size: NA
CDR3 protein: CSVYVAASSYEQYF; CDR3 DNA: TGCAGCGTTTACGTAGCGGCGAGCTCCTACGAGCAGTACTTC; V gene: TRBV29-1; D gene: NA; J gene: TRBJ2-7; CDR3 length: 14; clone size: NA
CDR3 protein: CASSGVGDRLSEQYF; CDR3 DNA: TGTGCCAGCAGCGGCGTCGGGGACAGGTTGAGCGAGCAGTACTTC; V gene: TRBV27; D gene: TRBD1; J gene: TRBJ2-7; CDR3 length: 15; clone size: NA
CDR3 protein: CASSQVTDTQYF; CDR3 DNA: TGTGCCAGCAGCCAAGTCACAGATACGCAGTATTTT; V gene: TRBV3-1; D gene: NA; J gene: TRBJ2-3; CDR3 length: 12; clone size: many
CDR3 protein: CASSFGRYTDTQYF; CDR3 DNA: TGTGCCAGCAGCTTTGGACGGTACACAGATACGCAGTATTTT; V gene: TRBV7-9; D gene: NA; J gene: TRBJ2-3; CDR3 length: 14; clone size: many
CDR3 protein: CASSYSGDWAFF; CDR3 DNA: TGTGCCAGCAGTTACTCTGGGGATTGGGCTTTCTTT; V gene: TRBV10-3; D gene: NA; J gene: TRBJ1-1; CDR3 length: 12; clone size: NA
CDR3 protein: CATSDRDREGGQYF; CDR3 DNA: TGTGCCACCAGTGATCGGGACAGGGAAGGAGGGCAGTACTTC; V gene: TRBV24-1; D gene: TRBD1; J gene: TRBJ2-7; CDR3 length: 14; clone size: NA
CDR3 protein: CAISDLGGYTDTQYF; CDR3 DNA: TGTGCCATCAGTGATTTGGGGGGTTACACAGATACGCAGTATTTT; V gene: TRBV10-3; D gene: NA; J gene: TRBJ2-3; CDR3 length: 15; clone size: NA
CDR3 protein: CASSINWNTGELFF; CDR3 DNA: TGTGCCAGTAGTATAAATTGGAACACCGGGGAGCTGTTTTTT; V gene: TRBV19; D gene: NA; J gene: TRBJ2-2; CDR3 length: 14; clone size: NA
CDR3 protein: CASKDRDSYEQYF; CDR3 DNA: TGTGCCAGCAAGGACAGGGACTCCTACGAGCAGTACTTC; V gene: TRBV27; D gene: TRBD1; J gene: TRBJ2-7; CDR3 length: 13; clone size: few
CDR3 protein: CASSLVGSSYEQYF; CDR3 DNA: TGTGCCAGCAGCTTAGTGGGTAGCTCCTACGAGCAGTACTTC; V gene: TRBV7-2; D gene: NA; J gene: TRBJ2-7; CDR3 length: 14; clone size: many
CDR3 protein: CASSLDLFGDTEAFF; CDR3 DNA: TGCGCCAGCAGCTTGGACCTCTTTGGGGACACTGAAGCTTTCTTT; V gene: TRBV5-1; D gene: NA; J gene: TRBJ1-1; CDR3 length: 15; clone size: many
CDR3 protein: CATAGNTGELFF; CDR3 DNA: TGTGCCACCGCGGGGAACACCGGGGAGCTGTTTTTT; V gene: TRBV24-1; D gene: NA; J gene: TRBJ2-2; CDR3 length: 12; clone size: NA
CDR3 protein: CASSLGQGLETQYF; CDR3 DNA: TGTGCCAGCAGCTTGGGTCAGGGATTGGAGACCCAGTACTTC; V gene: TRBV5-6; D gene: NA; J gene: TRBJ2-5; CDR3 length: 14; clone size: NA
CDR3 protein: CASSIGAGGGSPLHF; CDR3 DNA: TGTGCCAGTAGTATAGGCGCTGGGGGAGGCTCACCCCTCCACTTT; V gene: TRBV19; D gene: NA; J gene: TRBJ1-6; CDR3 length: 15; clone size: many
CDR3 protein: CSASPTSGTDTQYF; CDR3 DNA: TGCAGTGCTAGTCCTACTAGCGGAACAGATACGCAGTATTTT; V gene: TRBV20-1; D gene: TRBD2; J gene: TRBJ2-3; CDR3 length: 14; clone size: many
CDR3 protein: CATSDSDRTTSNEQFF; CDR3 DNA: TGTGCCACCAGTGACTCGGACAGGACCACGTCAAATGAGCAGTTCTTC; V gene: TRBV24-1; D gene: TRBD1; J gene: TRBJ2-1; CDR3 length: 16; clone size: NA
CDR3 protein: CASGPSNYGYTF; CDR3 DNA: TGTGCCAGCGGCCCGAGTAACTATGGCTACACCTTC; V gene: TRBV7-2; D gene: NA; J gene: TRBJ1-2; CDR3 length: 12; clone size: NA
CDR3 protein: CSVESRQGSGDYGYTF; CDR3 DNA: TGCAGTGTTGAAAGTCGCCAAGGGTCCGGGGACTATGGCTACACCTTC; V gene: TRBV20-1; D gene: NA; J gene: TRBJ1-2; CDR3 length: 16; clone size: many
CDR3 protein: CSITKSTDTRYF; CDR3 DNA: TGCAGTATAACGAAAAGCACAGATACGCGGTATTTT; V gene: TRBV20-1; D gene: NA; J gene: TRBJ2-3; CDR3 length: 12; clone size: many
CDR3 protein: CASSWTSGTYEQYF; CDR3 DNA: TGTGCCAGCAGCTGGACTAGCGGTACCTACGAGCAGTACTTC; V gene: TRBV2; D gene: TRBD2; J gene: TRBJ2-7; CDR3 length: 14; clone size: NA
CDR3 protein: CASGGNYGYTF; CDR3 DNA: TGTGCCAGTGGGGGTAACTATGGCTACACCTTC; V gene: TRBV2; D gene: NA; J gene: TRBJ1-2; CDR3 length: 11; clone size: once
CDR3 protein: CASSLGGQGIYGYTF; CDR3 DNA: TGTGCCAGCAGCTTGGGGGGACAGGGGATCTATGGCTACACCTTC; V gene: TRBV5-8; D gene: TRBD1; J gene: TRBJ1-2; CDR3 length: 15; clone size: many
CDR3 protein: CASSLSRDEQYF; CDR3 DNA: TGTGCCAGCAGCTTGTCAAGGGACGAGCAGTACTTC; V gene: TRBV5-6; D gene: NA; J gene: TRBJ2-7; CDR3 length: 12; clone size: once
CDR3 protein: CASSQATGLEEQYF; CDR3 DNA: TGCGCCAGCAGCCAGGCGACAGGGCTGGAGGAGCAGTACTTC; V gene: TRBV5-1; D gene: TRBD1; J gene: TRBJ2-7; CDR3 length: 14; clone size: NA
CDR3 protein: CASSQDLSDRAELPYEQYF; CDR3 DNA: TGCGCCAGCAGCCAAGATTTGTCGGACAGGGCGGAACTACCCTACGAGCAGTACTTC; V gene: TRBV4-1; D gene: TRBD1; J gene: TRBJ2-7; CDR3 length: 19; clone size: NA